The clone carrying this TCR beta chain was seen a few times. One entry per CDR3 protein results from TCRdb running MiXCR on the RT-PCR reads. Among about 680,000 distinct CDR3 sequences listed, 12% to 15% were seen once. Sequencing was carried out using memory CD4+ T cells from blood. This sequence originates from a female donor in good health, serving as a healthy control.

The CDR3 DNA reads TGCAGTGGGGCCCCACCCAGACAGACACTAATTCCCACTGAAGCTTTCTTT. This translates into CSGAPPRQTLIPTEAFF. This sequence joins TRBV20-1 and TRBJ1-1, with a possible D match to TRBD1 (5 bases). Germline V gene sequence: CDR1 DFQATT, CDR2 SNEGSKA (reference sequence). V was trimmed by 7 bases and J by 4 bases, leaving 28 bases between them. CDR3 length: 17 residues.